This TCR beta chain was captured in a study of Ad26.COV2.S vaccination and SARS-CoV-2 variants. Overall study: The COV1001 Ad26.COV2.S trial arm included the donor. The vaccine Ad26.COV2.S was put into the muscle once, or twice with 56 days between.

This clone has just one count. The antigen remains undetermined. Treatment meaning: about 20 received Ad26.COV2.S at low or high dose, single or two shots; 5 received placebo; per-sample allocation not given. Vaccine and placebo recipients were sampled on day 63 after the first injection. As its vector, the vaccine had Ad26, which expressed Wuhan-strain SARS-CoV-2 spike. Germline CDR1 SGHVS, CDR2 FNYEAQ. This CDR3 comprises 15 residues. V lost 2 bases, J lost 7 bases, and 9 bases stayed unmatched. Broader study findings: Among vaccine recipients, spike-specific TCR breadth exceeded that of placebo recipients.

TCRdb's copy holds only in-frame clones and misses some; the assay was immunoSEQ multiplex PCR. The table has over 250,000 clones, more than 75% seen once. The chain couples TRBV7-6 to TRBJ2-7, with TRBD2 identical over 9 bases. The TCR sequence derives from a person aged 18 to 59 who received the Ad26.COV2.S COVID-19 vaccine or a placebo. The input for sequencing was peripheral blood, taken in a trial of Ad26.COV2.S vaccine versus placebo. CDR3 in DNA: TGTGCCAGCAGCTTAATCGCTAGCGGGATGAAAGAGCAGTACTTC. Amino acids: CASSLIASGMKEQYF.